The next 8 T cell receptor beta chains were all read from a single sample in a study of cytomegalovirus exposure and HLA in healthy donors. Primers for the PCR totalled 60 Vbeta and 13 Jbeta. The assay was immunoSEQ multiplex PCR, and TCRdb's table has in-frame clones only and misses some. The repertoire holds tens of thousands of clones, less than 65% seen once, with 6.3% in the top ten. Sequenced sample: PBMCs. These receptors were taken from a woman aged 25 to 45 in good health and CMV-seronegative.

The gene calls are TRBV5-5 and TRBJ1-1; D gene uncertain. The CDR3 runs 16 residues. Germline V lookup: CDR1 SGHKS, CDR2 YYEKEE (reference sequence). V lost 4 bases, J lost 7 bases, and 23 bases lay in between. The CDR3 here is CASSLDVGSGGLEAFF. As DNA, the CDR3 is TGTGCCAGCAGCCTCGATGTGGGGTCAGGAGGCCTTGAAGCTTTCTTT.

CDR3 in DNA: TGTGCCAGCAGCTTACTTGGCGAGACCCAGTACTTC. As protein: CASSLLGETQYF. This chain uses TRBV7-9 with TRBJ2-5, with D uncertain. Germline V gene data show CDR1 as SEHNR and CDR2 as FQNEAQ (reference sequence). Trimming stripped 2 bases from V and 5 bases from J, with 6 bases between. This CDR3 is 12 amino acids long.

A single count supports this clone. This sequence joins TRBV5-4 and TRBJ2-7; a possible D gene is TRBD1 (6 bases). Trimming removed 4 bases from V and 3 bases from J, with 23 bases in between. In germline, CDR1 is SGHNT, CDR2 YYREEE (reference sequence). The CDR3 extends over 17 amino acids. This CDR3 is CASSAPLDGTQHYEQYF. The CDR3 bases are TGTGCCAGCAGCGCCCCTCTGGACGGGACACAACACTACGAGCAGTACTTC.

The chain has TRBV18 and TRBJ2-3; 8 bases match TRBD1. Germline V CDR1 and CDR2: KGHSH, LQKENI. V was pared by 4 bases and J by 0 bases, with 9 bases of the junction left unmatched. This CDR3 has 17 residues. CDR3 sequence (DNA): TGTGCCAGCTCACTGACAGCTGGGACAGGCAGCACAGATACGCAGTATTTT. This translates into CASSLTAGTGSTDTQYF.

This clone turned up a few times. The rearrangement links TRBV28 to TRBJ1-2; no definite D call. The CDR3 is made up of 15 amino acids. Germline V lookup: CDR1 MDHEN, CDR2 SYDVKM. V was cut by 3 bases and J by 6 bases, with 17 bases left in between. CDR3 sequence (DNA): TGTGCCAGCAGTTTTATGTCAGGTGCAAGGAATGGCTACACCTTC. As protein: CASSFMSGARNGYTF.

This clone showed up just once. The chain's CDR3 is CASRGYEQYF. CDR3 bases: TGTGCCAGCCGAGGGTACGAGCAGTACTTC. V is TRBV6-1 and J is TRBJ2-7; a weak D match, TRBD2 (5 bases). The germline V and J ends were trimmed by 8 bases and 4 bases, with 6 bases remaining between them. This CDR3 region has 10 residues. Germline lookup yields CDR1 MNHNS and CDR2 SASEGT.

The chain's CDR3 is CASKWDSNTGELFF. CDR3 nucleotides: TGTGCCAGCAAATGGGACTCCAACACCGGGGAGCTGTTTTTT. The genes are TRBV4-2 and TRBJ2-2; tentative D call: TRBD2 (6 bases). This CDR3 is built from 14 residues. V lost 7 bases and J 2 bases, leaving 11 bases between the germline ends. Germline CDR1 LGHNA, CDR2 YNFKEQ.

The chain is built from TRBV6-5 and TRBJ1-2; the D is unclear. Germline V CDR1 and CDR2: MNHEY, SVGAGI. The CDR3 is 13 residues long. The germline V and J ends were trimmed by 7 bases and 2 bases, with 11 bases remaining between them. The CDR3, as DNA: TGTGCCAGCAAAGCCTCGGGGAACTATGGCTACACCTTC. Protein sequence: CASKASGNYGYTF.